This TCR beta chain comes out of a study of T cells in localized non-small cell lung cancer. With respect to this clone: What it binds is not known.

Losses at the gene ends were 1 base for V and 6 bases for J; bases not matched to a gene: 12. Germline CDR1 reads SGHTA; CDR2 reads FQGNSA. This CDR3 contains 17 residues. Overall study findings and caveats: Tumor trailed uninvolved adjacent lung in T cell clonality, which peaked there. Sequencing covered just one tumor region, so heterogeneity cannot be ruled out. For the top 100 tumor clones, a median about 57 also appeared in adjacent lung.

The repertoire was sequenced with immunoSEQ multiplex PCR; TCRdb's copy has only in-frame clones and lacks some. This table holds approximately 4,500 clones, around 94% found once. The J gene is TRBJ2-3, the V gene TRBV7-2, with 8 positions matching TRBD2. This material consisted of peripheral blood, taken before any cancer treatment. The receptor was isolated from a woman aged 35 to 70 with stage I lung adenocarcinoma. The CDR3 nucleotides are TGTGCCAGCAGCTTAGGACACATTACCGGGAGGGTGGATACGCAGTATTTT. Amino acids: CASSLGHITGRVDTQYF. The whole variable domain, filled in from reference TRBV7-2 and TRBJ2-3, reads GAGVSQSPSNKVTEKGKDVELRCDPISGHTALYWYRQSLGQGLEFLIYFQGNSAPDKSGLPSDRFSAERTGGSVSTLTIQRTQQEDSAVYLCASSLGHITGRVDTQYFGPGTRLTVL.